This T cell receptor (beta chain) is drawn from a study of T cells of healthy individuals. The germline gives CDR1 MDHEN, CDR2 SYDVKM. Trimming shortened V by 2 bases and J by 4 bases, and 15 bases separated the two germline ends. The CDR3 has 16 amino acids. Each CDR3 protein is one row after TCRdb ran MiXCR on the 5' RACE reads. The data contain 60,000 to 75,000 distinct CDR3 sequences, about a sixth of them singletons. With regard to this clonotype: A read error is possible here, since a much larger clone lies one base away.

The chain uses TRBV28 and TRBJ1-5; possibly TRBD1 for D (5 bases). The source of this sequence is a human donor in good health. Here the CDR3 reads CASSLIMGRINQPQHF. CDR3 bases: TGTGCCAGCAGTTTAATAATGGGACGGATTAATCAGCCCCAGCATTTT.